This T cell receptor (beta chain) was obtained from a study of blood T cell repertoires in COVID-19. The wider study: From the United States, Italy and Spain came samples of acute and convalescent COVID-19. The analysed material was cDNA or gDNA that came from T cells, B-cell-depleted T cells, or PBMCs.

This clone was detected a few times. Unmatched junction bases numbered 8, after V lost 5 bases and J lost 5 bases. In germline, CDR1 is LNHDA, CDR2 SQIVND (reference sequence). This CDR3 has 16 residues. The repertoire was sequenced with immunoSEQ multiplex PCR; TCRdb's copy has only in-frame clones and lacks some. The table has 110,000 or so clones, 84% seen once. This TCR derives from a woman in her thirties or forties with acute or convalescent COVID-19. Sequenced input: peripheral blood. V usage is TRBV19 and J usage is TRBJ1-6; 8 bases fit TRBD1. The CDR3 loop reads CASSVGQGKNNSPLHF. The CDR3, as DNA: TGTGCCAGTAGTGTCGGACAGGGAAAGAATAATTCACCCCTCCACTTT.